Presented here are 7 T cell receptor beta chains from one specimen sequenced in a study of CXCR3-negative and CXCR3-positive naive CD8 T cells. UMI-labeled 5' RACE TRB cDNA libraries were prepared from the cells. TCRdb re-called the 5' RACE reads; one entry per CDR3 protein, DNA not given. The clone table shows about 26,000 distinct CDR3 sequences, with the ten largest holding about 2.7%. Sequenced input: naive CXCR3- CD8+ T cells from blood. Subset indicated: CD45RO-CCR7+CD27+CD95- naive CD8+ T cells lacking CXCR3 (TNR3-). The source is a human donor in good health. Some clones in this sample may be carry-over from other donors' samples.

CDR3 sequence: CASTPPDSLNTEAFF. The J gene is TRBJ1-1, the V gene TRBV12-3 or TRBV12-4; with no DNA, the TCRdb D assignment of TRBD1 cannot be verified. The CDR3 is 15 amino acids.

This sequence joins TRBV29-1 and TRBJ2-1; the D call from TCRdb, TRBD1, cannot be confirmed without DNA. Germline V CDR1 and CDR2: SQVTM, ANQGSEA. CDR3 length: 13 amino acids. CDR3 protein: CSAPLRQGDEQFF.

This clonotype is called medium-sized based on its frequency. The V and J genes are TRBV13 and TRBJ2-3. The length of the CDR3 is 14 residues. Germline V gene lookup returns CDR1 PRHDT and CDR2 FYEKMQ (reference sequence). CDR3 sequence: CASSFVERRDTQYF.

CDR3 protein: CASSPRASGGWTDTQYF. The genes are TRBV27 and TRBJ2-3; TCRdb lists TRBD2, though no DNA is available to test this call. This CDR3 contains 17 residues. Germline CDR1 is MNHEY and CDR2 is SMNVEV (reference sequence).

J is TRBJ2-1 and V is TRBV5-1; TCRdb outputs TRBD1, but without DNA this stays unchecked. This CDR3 is 16 amino acids long. The germline V gene encodes CDR1 SGHRS and CDR2 YFSETQ. CDR3 protein: CASSSSATGNYNEQFF.

The chain couples TRBV29-1 to TRBJ1-1; TCRdb gives TRBD1 as the D gene, but with no DNA this cannot be confirmed. CDR3 size: 12 residues. The germline V gene has CDR1 SQVTM and CDR2 ANQGSEA. The CDR3 sequence: CSGLRGNTEAFF. Complete variable domain (other parts from reference TRBV29-1 and TRBJ1-1): SAVISQKPSRDICQRGTSLTIQCQVDSQVTMMFWYRQQPGQSLTLIATANQGSEATYESGFVIDKFPISRPNLTFSTLTVSNMSPEDSSIYLCSGLRGNTEAFFGQGTRLTVV.

This chain uses TRBV27 with TRBJ2-7; the TRBD2 assignment by TCRdb is unverifiable without DNA. Germline V CDR1 and CDR2: MNHEY, SMNVEV (reference sequence). This CDR3 contains 17 residues. The CDR3 region is CASRLFPGTSAAYEQYF.